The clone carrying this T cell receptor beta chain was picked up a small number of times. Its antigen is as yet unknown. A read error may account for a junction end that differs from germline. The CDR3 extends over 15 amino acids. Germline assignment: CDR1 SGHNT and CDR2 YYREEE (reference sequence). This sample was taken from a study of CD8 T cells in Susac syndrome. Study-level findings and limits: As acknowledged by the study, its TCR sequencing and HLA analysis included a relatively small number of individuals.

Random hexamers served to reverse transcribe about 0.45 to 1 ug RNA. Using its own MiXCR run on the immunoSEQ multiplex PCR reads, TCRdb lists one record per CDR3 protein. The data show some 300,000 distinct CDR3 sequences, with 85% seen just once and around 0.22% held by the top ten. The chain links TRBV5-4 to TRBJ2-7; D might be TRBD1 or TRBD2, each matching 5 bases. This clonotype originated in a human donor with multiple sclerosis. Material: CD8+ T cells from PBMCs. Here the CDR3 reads CASSQVSQGPYEQYF. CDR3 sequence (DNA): TGCGCCAGCAGCCAAGTGAGTCAGGGACCCTACGAGCAGTACTTC.